The source of this T cell receptor (beta chain) is a study of T cell responses to AZD1222 COVID-19 vaccine. Libraries were prepared by immunoSEQ multiplex PCR; TCRdb keeps only in-frame clonotypes and omits some of them. The data show around 190,000 clones, approximately 91% seen once. Germline V lookup: CDR1 SGHVS, CDR2 FQNEAQ. This CDR3 comprises 16 residues. V trimming: 2 bases; J trimming: 4 bases; junction bases outside the gene matches: 10. With respect to this clone: Its target is unknown.

Study observations and caveats: It should be noted that donors were predominantly white British and more often female, and clonal diversity was possibly underestimated. At study baseline, merely a handful of AZD1222 recipients were seropositive. Vaccination with two AZD1222 doses was followed by a rise in Spike-specific TCR breadth and depth.

Second doses at about 4 or about 12 weeks were pooled. V and J are TRBV7-8 and TRBJ2-5, with 7 bases fitting TRBD1. The sequences come from peripheral blood, collected 28 days after the second AZD1222 dose. The clonotype comes from an adult who received the AZD1222 COVID-19 vaccine. The CDR3 nucleotides are TGTGCCAGCAGCTTAAGAGACAGGGCCCTAGGAGAGACCCAGTACTTC. Residues: CASSLRDRALGETQYF.